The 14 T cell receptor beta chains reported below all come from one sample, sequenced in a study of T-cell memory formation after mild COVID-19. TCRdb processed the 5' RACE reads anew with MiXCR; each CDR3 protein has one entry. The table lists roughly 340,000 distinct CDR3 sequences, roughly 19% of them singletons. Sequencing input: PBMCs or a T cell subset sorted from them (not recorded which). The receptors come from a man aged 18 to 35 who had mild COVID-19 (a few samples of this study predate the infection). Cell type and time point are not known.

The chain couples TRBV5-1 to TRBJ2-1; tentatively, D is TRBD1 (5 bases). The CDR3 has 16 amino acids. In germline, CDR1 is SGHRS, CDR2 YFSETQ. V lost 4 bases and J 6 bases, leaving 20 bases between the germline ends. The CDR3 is CASSKTPRPDSNEQFF. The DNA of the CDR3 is TGCGCCAGCAGCAAGACTCCCCGACCAGACAGCAATGAGCAGTTCTTC. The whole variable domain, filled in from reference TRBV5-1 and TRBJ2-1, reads KAGVTQTPRYLIKTRGQQVTLSCSPISGHRSVSWYQQTPGQGLQFLFEYFSETQRNKGNFPGRFSGRQFSNSRSEMNVSTLELGDSALYLCASSKTPRPDSNEQFFGPGTRLTVL.

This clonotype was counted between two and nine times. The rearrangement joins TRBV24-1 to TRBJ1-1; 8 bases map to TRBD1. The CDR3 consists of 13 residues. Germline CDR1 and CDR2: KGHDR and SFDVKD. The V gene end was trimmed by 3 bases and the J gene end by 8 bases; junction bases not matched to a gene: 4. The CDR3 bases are TGTGCCACCAGTGATCCTAACAGGGGGGAAGCTTTCTTT. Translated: CATSDPNRGEAFF.

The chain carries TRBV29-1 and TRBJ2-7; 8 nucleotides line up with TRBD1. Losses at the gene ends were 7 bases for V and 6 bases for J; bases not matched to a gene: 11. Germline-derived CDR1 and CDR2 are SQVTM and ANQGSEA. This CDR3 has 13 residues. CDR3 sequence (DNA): TGCAGCGCCTTGGGGCCCACAGGGGGCGAGCAGTACTTC. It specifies CSALGPTGGEQYF.

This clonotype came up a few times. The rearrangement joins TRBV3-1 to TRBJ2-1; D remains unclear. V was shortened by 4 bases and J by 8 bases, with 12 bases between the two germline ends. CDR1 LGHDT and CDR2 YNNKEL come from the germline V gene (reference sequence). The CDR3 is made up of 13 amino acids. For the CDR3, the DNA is TGTGCCAGCAGCCCATCCACCCAGTATGAGCAGTTCTTC. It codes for CASSPSTQYEQFF.

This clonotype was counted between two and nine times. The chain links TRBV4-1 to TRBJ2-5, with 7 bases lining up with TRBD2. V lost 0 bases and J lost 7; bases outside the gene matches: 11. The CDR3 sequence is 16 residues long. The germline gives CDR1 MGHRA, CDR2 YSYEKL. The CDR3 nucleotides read TGCGCCAGCAGCCAAGATGGGGACTATGCTTTTGGGACCCAGTACTTC. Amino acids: CASSQDGDYAFGTQYF.

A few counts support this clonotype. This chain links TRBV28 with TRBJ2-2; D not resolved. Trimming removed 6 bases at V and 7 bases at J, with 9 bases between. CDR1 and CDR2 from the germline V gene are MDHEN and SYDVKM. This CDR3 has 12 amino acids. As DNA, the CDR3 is TGTGCCAGCAGCCCCCACTACGGGGAGCTGTTTTTT. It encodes CASSPHYGELFF.

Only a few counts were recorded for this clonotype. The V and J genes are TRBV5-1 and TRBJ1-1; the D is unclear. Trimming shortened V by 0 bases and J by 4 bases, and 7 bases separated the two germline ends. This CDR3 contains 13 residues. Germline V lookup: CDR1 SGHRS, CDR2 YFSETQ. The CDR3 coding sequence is TGCGCCAGCAGCTTGGGTCCGGTCACTGAAGCTTTCTTT. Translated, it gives CASSLGPVTEAFF.

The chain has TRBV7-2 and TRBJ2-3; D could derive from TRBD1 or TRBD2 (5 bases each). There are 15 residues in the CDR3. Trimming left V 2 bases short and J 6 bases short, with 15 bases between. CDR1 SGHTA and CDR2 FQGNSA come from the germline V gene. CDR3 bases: TGTGCCAGCAGCTTACTAGAAGGGACGAGGGATACGCAGTATTTT. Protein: CASSLLEGTRDTQYF.

CDR3 amino acids: CASSPQGAGNEKLFF. The CDR3 DNA follows: TGTGCCAGCAGCCCTCAGGGGGCCGGTAATGAAAAACTGTTTTTT. V gene TRBV7-9 combines with J gene TRBJ1-4; 8 nucleotides agree with TRBD1. This CDR3 contains 15 residues. Germline trimming cut 5 bases from V and 4 bases from J; bases unmatched to any gene: 6. Germline CDR1 and CDR2: SEHNR and FQNEAQ (reference sequence).

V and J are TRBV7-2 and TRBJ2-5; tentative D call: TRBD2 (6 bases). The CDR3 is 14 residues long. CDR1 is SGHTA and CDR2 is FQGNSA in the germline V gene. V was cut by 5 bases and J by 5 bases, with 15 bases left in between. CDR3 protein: CASSLMSGRETQYF. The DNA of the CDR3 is TGTGCCAGCAGCCTGATGTCGGGGAGGGAGACCCAGTACTTC.

The CDR3 loop is CASSQERGLNGYTF. The DNA of the CDR3 is TGCGCCAGCAGCCAAGAACGGGGATTAAATGGCTACACCTTC. This chain uses TRBV4-3 with TRBJ1-2; D is undetermined. Trimming left V 0 bases short and J 6 bases short, with 11 bases between. Germline V gene data show CDR1 as LGHNA and CDR2 as YSLEER. The CDR3 is made up of 14 amino acids.

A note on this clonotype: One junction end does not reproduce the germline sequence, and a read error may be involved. CDR3 region: CASNRPTDMETKYF. The CDR3 bases are TGTGCCAGCAACCGGCCGACCGATATGGAGACCAAGTACTTC. The chain carries TRBV7-2 and TRBJ2-5; D not resolved. This CDR3 region has 14 residues. CDR1 is SGHTA, CDR2 FQGNSA, per germline.

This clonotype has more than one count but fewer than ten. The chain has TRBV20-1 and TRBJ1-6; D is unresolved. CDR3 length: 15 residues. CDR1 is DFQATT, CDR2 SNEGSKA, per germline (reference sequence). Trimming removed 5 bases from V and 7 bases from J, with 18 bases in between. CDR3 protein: CSALVEGSWNSPLHF. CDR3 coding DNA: TGCAGTGCTCTTGTTGAGGGAAGTTGGAATTCACCCCTCCACTTT.

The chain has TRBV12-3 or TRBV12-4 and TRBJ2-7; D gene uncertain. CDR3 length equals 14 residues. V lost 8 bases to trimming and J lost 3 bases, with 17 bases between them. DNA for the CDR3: TGTGCCAGCCCCAGCGAGGCACCCGACTACGAGCAGTACTTC. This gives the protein CASPSEAPDYEQYF.